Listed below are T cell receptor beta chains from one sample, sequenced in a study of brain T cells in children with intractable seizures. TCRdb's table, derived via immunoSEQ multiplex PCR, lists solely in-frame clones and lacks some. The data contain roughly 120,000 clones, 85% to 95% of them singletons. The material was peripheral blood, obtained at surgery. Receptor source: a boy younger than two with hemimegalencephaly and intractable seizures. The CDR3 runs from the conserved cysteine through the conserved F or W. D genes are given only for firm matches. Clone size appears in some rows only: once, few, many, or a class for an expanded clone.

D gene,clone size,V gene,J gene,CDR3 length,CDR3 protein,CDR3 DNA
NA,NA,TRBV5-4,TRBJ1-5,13,CASSLKGGQPQHF,TGTGCCAGCAGCTTGAAGGGAGGACAGCCCCAGCATTTT
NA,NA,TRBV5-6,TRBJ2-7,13,CASFGKGTYEQYF,TGTGCCAGCTTTGGAAAGGGGACCTACGAGCAGTACTTC
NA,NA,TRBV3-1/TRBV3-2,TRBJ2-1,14,CASTSEGHYNEQFF,TGTGCCAGCACCAGCGAGGGGCATTACAATGAGCAGTTCTTC
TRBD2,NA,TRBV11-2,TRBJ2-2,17,CASSPRTSGNGAGELFF,TGTGCCAGCAGCCCCAGGACTAGCGGGAATGGAGCCGGGGAGCTGTTTTTT
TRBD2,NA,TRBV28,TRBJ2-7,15,CASSLGLAVSYEQYF,TGTGCCAGCAGTTTAGGACTAGCGGTCTCCTACGAGCAGTACTTC
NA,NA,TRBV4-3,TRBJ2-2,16,CASSQGTGDDTGELFF,TGCGCCAGCAGCCAAGGGACGGGAGACGACACCGGGGAGCTGTTTTTT
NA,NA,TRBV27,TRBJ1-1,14,CASSFSGSNTEAFF,TGTGCCAGCAGTTTTTCAGGGTCGAACACTGAAGCTTTCTTT
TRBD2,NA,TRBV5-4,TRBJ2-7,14,CASSPGLGTYEQYF,TGTGCCAGCAGCCCCGGACTAGGGACCTACGAGCAGTACTTC
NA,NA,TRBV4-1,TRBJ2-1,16,CASRITPGGSYNEQFF,TGCGCCAGCAGGATTACCCCTGGCGGATCCTACAATGAGCAGTTCTTC
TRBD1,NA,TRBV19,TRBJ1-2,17,CASGKTGGANSPYGYTF,TGTGCCAGTGGGAAAACAGGGGGCGCTAATTCTCCCTATGGCTACACCTTC
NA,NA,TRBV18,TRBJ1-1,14,CASRPAGANTEAFF,TGTGCCAGCCGACCAGCAGGGGCGAACACTGAAGCTTTCTTT
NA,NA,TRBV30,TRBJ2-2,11,CAWGLTGELFF,TGTGCCTGGGGGCTCACCGGGGAGCTGTTTTTT
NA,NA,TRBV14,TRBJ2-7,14,CASSQAELPAEQYF,TGTGCCAGCAGCCAAGCCGAACTTCCCGCCGAGCAGTACTTC
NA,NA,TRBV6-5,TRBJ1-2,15,CASSSFHSHYYGYTF,TGTGCCAGCAGTTCATTTCACAGCCACTACTATGGCTACACCTTC
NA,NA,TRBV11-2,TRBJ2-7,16,CASSWATGWPRDEQYF,TGTGCCAGCAGCTGGGCCACGGGGTGGCCTCGGGACGAGCAGTACTTC
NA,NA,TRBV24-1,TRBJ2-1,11,CATSGVGEQFF,TGTGCCACCAGTGGAGTGGGCGAGCAGTTCTTC
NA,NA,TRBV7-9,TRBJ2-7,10,CASTDKEQYF,TGTGCCAGCACCGACAAAGAGCAGTACTTC
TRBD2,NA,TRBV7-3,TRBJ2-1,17,CASSLTGASGIYNEQFF,TGTGCCAGCAGCTTAACGGGGGCTAGCGGGATATACAATGAGCAGTTCTTC
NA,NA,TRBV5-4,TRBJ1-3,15,CASSSRTEPGNTIYF,TGTGCCAGCAGCTCCCGGACAGAACCTGGAAACACCATATATTTT
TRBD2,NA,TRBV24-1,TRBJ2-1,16,CATSDPFREVYNEQFF,TGTGCCACCAGTGATCCCTTCCGGGAGGTTTACAATGAGCAGTTCTTC
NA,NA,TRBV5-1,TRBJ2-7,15,CASSLTSFGAGEQYF,NA
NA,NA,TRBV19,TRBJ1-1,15,CASSIVAGLNTEAFF,TGTGCCAGTAGTATTGTGGCAGGGCTGAACACTGAAGCTTTCTTT
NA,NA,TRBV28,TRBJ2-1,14,CASSLLSSYNEQFF,TGTGCCAGCAGTTTATTAAGCTCCTACAATGAGCAGTTCTTC
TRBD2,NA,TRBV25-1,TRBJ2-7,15,CASTDGVAGGFRQYF,TGTGCCAGCACCGATGGGGTAGCGGGAGGATTTAGGCAGTACTTC
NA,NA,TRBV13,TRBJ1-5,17,CASSLSRGANSNQPQHF,TGTGCCAGCAGCCTAAGTCGTGGGGCCAATAGCAATCAGCCCCAGCATTTT
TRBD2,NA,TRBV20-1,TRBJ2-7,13,CSASGLAGYEQYF,TGCAGTGCTAGTGGACTAGCGGGCTACGAGCAGTACTTC
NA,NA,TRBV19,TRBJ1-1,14,CASSTPGRGTEAFF,TGTGCCAGTAGTACCCCGGGACGCGGCACTGAAGCTTTCTTT
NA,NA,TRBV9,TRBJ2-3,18,CASSPGAGTLLGTDTQYF,TGTGCCAGCAGCCCCGGGGCGGGCACCCTACTGGGCACAGATACGCAGTATTTT
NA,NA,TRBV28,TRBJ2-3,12,CASSLRRETQYF,TGTGCCAGCAGTTTACGGCGCGAGACGCAGTATTTT
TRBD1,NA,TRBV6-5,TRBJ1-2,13,CASRQGGPYGYTF,TGTGCCAGCAGGCAGGGGGGTCCCTATGGCTACACCTTC
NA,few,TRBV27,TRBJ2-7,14,CASSLSRDTYEQYF,TGTGCCAGCAGTTTGAGTCGGGACACCTACGAGCAGTACTTC
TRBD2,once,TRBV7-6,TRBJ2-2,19,CASSPPIVSSGKGIGELFF,TGTGCCAGCAGCCCCCCCATCGTCTCTAGCGGGAAGGGGATAGGGGAGCTGTTTTTT
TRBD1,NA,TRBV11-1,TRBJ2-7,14,CASSPRDRGGEQYF,TGTGCCAGCAGCCCGAGGGACAGGGGAGGCGAGCAGTACTTC